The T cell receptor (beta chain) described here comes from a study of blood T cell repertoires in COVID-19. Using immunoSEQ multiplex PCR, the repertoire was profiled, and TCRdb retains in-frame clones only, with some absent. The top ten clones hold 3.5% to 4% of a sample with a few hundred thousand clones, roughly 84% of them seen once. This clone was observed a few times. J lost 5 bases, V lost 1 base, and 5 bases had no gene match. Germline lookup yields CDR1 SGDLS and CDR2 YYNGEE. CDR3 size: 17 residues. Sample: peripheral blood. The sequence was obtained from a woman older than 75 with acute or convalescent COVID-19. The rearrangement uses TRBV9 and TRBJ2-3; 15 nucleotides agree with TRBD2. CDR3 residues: CASSVSGTSGGLDTQYF. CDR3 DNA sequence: TGTGCCAGCAGCGTATCAGGGACTAGCGGGGGGCTAGATACGCAGTATTTT.